The present T cell receptor (beta chain) was sequenced within a study of T cell responses to AZD1222 COVID-19 vaccine. Study overall: It was second doses at about 4 or about 12 weeks that were pooled.

Study observations and caveats: Repertoire sampling happened only post peak T cell response.

Generated by immunoSEQ multiplex PCR, the TCRdb table keeps only in-frame clones and is missing some. The top ten hold 3.5% to 5% of the sample, which has 120,000 or so clones, around 81% seen once. V lost 5 bases and J 0 bases, leaving 10 bases between the germline ends. The CDR3 extends over 14 amino acids. Germline V gene data show CDR1 as SEHNR and CDR2 as FQNEAQ (reference sequence). A remark on this clone: Antigen specificity is unknown.

The chain is built from TRBV7-9 and TRBJ1-2; D is perhaps TRBD1 (6 bases). Specimen: peripheral blood, collected on day 0 of AZD1222 vaccination. The sequence derives from an adult in good health. This CDR3 reads CASSPGQTNYGYTF. As DNA, the CDR3 is TGTGCCAGCAGCCCAGGACAGACTAACTATGGCTACACCTTC.